The 28 T cell receptor beta chains presented below share a single source sample, sequenced in a study of blood T cell repertoires in COVID-19 (TCRdb year 2020). Library prep was done by the immunoSEQ multiplex PCR assay. The source is immuneACCESS, and TCRdb retained only in-frame sequences with V and J called. Part of the clones is not carried over; for the studies checked, unresolved V genes explain less than half of this, and the remainder is unexplained. This sample comprises about 200,000 clones, more than 75% of them detected only once. The leading ten clones occupy 4.5% to 5% of the sample. Sequencing used peripheral blood. These receptors all come from a woman older than 75 with acute or convalescent COVID-19.

The chain links TRBV13 to TRBJ2-1, with D tentatively TRBD2 (6 bases). Germline V gene lookup returns CDR1 PRHDT and CDR2 FYEKMQ (reference sequence). The CDR3 spans 16 residues. V lost 1 base to trimming and J lost 0 bases, with 10 bases between them. Written as DNA, the CDR3 is TGTGCCAGCAGCTTAGTGCCGGGACTCTCCTACAATGAGCAGTTCTTC. Its translation: CASSLVPGLSYNEQFF. Combining the CDR3 with reference TRBV13 and TRBJ2-1 gives the whole variable domain AAGVIQSPRHLIKEKRETATLKCYPIPRHDTVYWYQQGPGQDPQFLISFYEKMQSDKGSIPDRFSAQQFSDYHSELNMSSLELGDSALYFCASSLVPGLSYNEQFFGPGTRLTVL.

V and J are TRBV28 and TRBJ2-7; D gene unclear. The germline V gene encodes CDR1 MDHEN and CDR2 SYDVKM. V shed 6 bases and J shed 0 bases, with 6 bases lying between them. There are 12 residues in the CDR3. The CDR3 protein is CASRRSSYEQYF. In nucleotides, the CDR3 is TGTGCCAGCAGGCGTAGCTCCTACGAGCAGTACTTC.

This chain joins TRBV11-2 and TRBJ1-2; no clear D. The CDR3 runs 13 residues. From germline, CDR1 is SGHAT and CDR2 FQNNGV. The V and J ends lost 8 bases and 3 bases respectively, with 13 bases between them. CDR3 coding DNA: TGTGCCAGCCCAGGCCCCGGGGACTATGGCTACACCTTC. It is translated as CASPGPGDYGYTF.

The genes are TRBV30 and TRBJ1-2; no reliable D call. Trimming removed 0 bases at V and 8 bases at J, with 10 bases between. The CDR3 contains 12 residues. CDR1 and CDR2 from the germline V gene are GTSNPN and SVGIG (reference sequence). In DNA, the CDR3 is TGTGCCTGGAGTGTATCGGGGAACGGCTACACCTTC. This sequence encodes CAWSVSGNGYTF.

The rearrangement uses TRBV28 and TRBJ2-2, with unresolved D. The CDR3 covers 11 residues. V lost 10 bases and J lost 4, with 7 bases in between. Per germline, CDR1 MDHEN and CDR2 SYDVKM. The CDR3 here is CATVTTGELFF. The DNA for the CDR3 is TGTGCCACGGTTACCACCGGGGAGCTGTTTTTT.

The CDR3 region is CASSLVRGSNYGYTF. In DNA form, the CDR3 reads TGTGCCAGCAGTTTGGTGAGGGGGAGCAACTATGGCTACACCTTC. The chain couples TRBV27 to TRBJ1-2; tentative D call: TRBD1 (6 bases). Germline V CDR1 and CDR2: MNHEY, SMNVEV (reference sequence). This CDR3 has 15 residues. The V end was cut by 3 bases, the J end by 2 bases, with 13 bases between.

The chain couples TRBV27 to TRBJ2-5; TRBD2 matches at 7 bases. The CDR3 sequence is 13 residues long. Germline lookup yields CDR1 MNHEY and CDR2 SMNVEV (reference sequence). Losses at the gene ends were 7 bases for V and 4 bases for J; bases not matched to a gene: 6. The CDR3 DNA reads as TGTGCCAGCACCGGACTAGGGTCAGAGACCCAGTACTTC. It yields the protein CASTGLGSETQYF.

The CDR3 sequence: CASSVHREGEQFF. The CDR3 coding sequence is TGTGCCAGTAGTGTCCACAGGGAAGGTGAGCAGTTCTTC. V gene TRBV19 combines with J gene TRBJ2-1, with D perhaps matching TRBD1 (6 bases). Germline CDR1 reads LNHDA; CDR2 reads SQIVND (reference sequence). CDR3 size: 13 residues. Trimming left V 5 bases short and J 9 bases short, with 14 bases between.

A single count supports this clone. The V call is TRBV9, the J call TRBJ1-6; a possible D gene is TRBD1 (5 bases). Germline V lookup: CDR1 SGDLS, CDR2 YYNGEE. This CDR3 comprises 13 residues. V was trimmed by 7 bases and J by 9 bases, leaving 14 bases between them. The CDR3 is CASGAGGGSPLHF. CDR3 DNA: TGTGCCAGCGGGGCTGGGGGAGGTTCACCCCTCCACTTT.

V and J are TRBV19 and TRBJ1-2; 9 positions match TRBD1. CDR1 LNHDA and CDR2 SQIVND come from the germline V gene (reference sequence). J gave up 5 bases and V 7 bases, and 11 bases lay outside the gene matches. The CDR3 loop spans 15 amino acids. CDR3 DNA sequence: TGTGCCAGTACCCTGATGTGGGGACAGGGTTATGGCTACACCTTC. Amino acid sequence: CASTLMWGQGYGYTF.

The rearrangement uses TRBV19 and TRBJ1-6; D may be TRBD1 (6 bases). Between the trimmed V and J ends, which lost 4 bases and 3 bases, there was a span of 16 bases. CDR1 and CDR2 (germline): LNHDA, SQIVND (reference sequence). The CDR3 has 17 residues. CDR3 sequence: CASSTVLGQGYNSPLHF. The CDR3 DNA sequence: TGTGCCAGTAGTACCGTCCTGGGACAAGGCTATAATTCACCCCTCCACTTT.

In its sample, this clone was seen a few times. This chain links TRBV5-1 with TRBJ2-4; weak D call: TRBD1 (7 bases). The CDR3 has 13 residues. The germline V gene has CDR1 SGHRS and CDR2 YFSETQ. V dropped 3 bases and J dropped 6 bases, with 10 bases sitting between them. CDR3 sequence: CASSSQGGNIQYF. CDR3 DNA: TGCGCCAGCAGCTCGCAGGGGGGAAACATTCAGTACTTC.

The J gene is TRBJ2-7, the V gene TRBV6-5; D possibly corresponds to TRBD2 (5 bases). With 4 bases removed from V and 2 bases from J, the gap between germline ends came to 15 bases. The CDR3 is made up of 15 amino acids. Per the germline V gene, CDR1 is MNHEY and CDR2 is SVGAGI. For the CDR3, the DNA is TGTGCCAGCAGTTCCACTGACTGGGGAGCCTACGAGCAGTACTTC. This encodes CASSSTDWGAYEQYF.

The rearrangement uses TRBV7-2 and TRBJ1-2; no clear D. This CDR3 is 16 amino acids long. The V gene lost 1 base and the J gene lost 4 bases, with 16 bases spanning the gap. Germline CDR1 is SGHTA and CDR2 is FQGNSA. For the CDR3, the DNA is TGTGCCAGCAGCTTAGATTATAGCGGCAGTCCCTATGGCTACACCTTC. It is translated as CASSLDYSGSPYGYTF.

The chain carries TRBV7-9 and TRBJ2-7; 7 positions match TRBD1. The CDR3 has 13 amino acids. V lost 4 bases, J lost 6 bases, and 6 bases stayed unmatched. Germline V CDR1 and CDR2: SEHNR, FQNEAQ (reference sequence). CDR3 DNA: TGTGCCAGCAGCTGGACAGGCATCGGCGAGCAGTACTTC. Translating gives CASSWTGIGEQYF.

V and J are TRBV12-3 or TRBV12-4 and TRBJ1-2; D perhaps matches TRBD1 (5 bases). Trimming took 4 bases from V and 2 from J, leaving 8 bases between them. The CDR3 consists of 13 residues. The CDR3 reads CASSSTVNYGYTF. As DNA, the CDR3 is TGTGCCAGCAGTTCGACAGTAAACTATGGCTACACCTTC.

Notes on this clone: Other DNA sequences in this specimen translate into the identical CDR3. The genes are TRBV7-2 and TRBJ2-3; tentatively, D is TRBD2 (6 bases). This CDR3 is built from 14 residues. Germline V gene sequence: CDR1 SGHTA, CDR2 FQGNSA. Trimming left V 0 bases short and J 3 bases short, with 7 bases between. The CDR3 loop reads CASSLARGTDTQYF. The CDR3 DNA is TGTGCCAGCAGCTTAGCACGGGGGACAGATACGCAGTATTTT.

The J gene is TRBJ1-3, the V gene TRBV5-1; D perhaps matches TRBD1 (6 bases). V was shortened by 1 base and J by 0 bases, with 8 bases between the two germline ends. CDR1 is SGHRS and CDR2 is YFSETQ in the germline V gene. The CDR3 consists of 15 residues. CDR3 bases: TGCGCCAGCAGCTTGTCAGGGGACTCTGGAAACACCATATATTTT. Translating it yields CASSLSGDSGNTIYF.

The chain joins TRBV21-1 to TRBJ2-7; no check of the table's D call, TRBD2, against the DNA was made. TRBV21-1 is listed as a pseudogene. The CDR3 spans 17 residues. DNA for the CDR3: TGTGCCAGCAGCAAAGAGGAGGGACCCTGCCGGGTCTACGAGCAGTACTTC. Translation: CASSKEEGPCRVYEQYF.

The CDR3 region has the DNA TGCGCCAGCAGCTTGGCACTGGGAGGAGGGGAGACCCAGTACTTC. Amino acids: CASSLALGGGETQYF. The J gene is TRBJ2-5, the V gene TRBV5-1; the D gene is possibly TRBD2 (6 bases). CDR3 length: 15 residues. Looked up from germline, CDR1 is SGHRS and CDR2 is YFSETQ. The V end was cut by 0 bases, the J end by 5 bases, with 14 bases between. Together with reference TRBV5-1 and TRBJ2-5, the CDR3 gives the full variable domain: KAGVTQTPRYLIKTRGQQVTLSCSPISGHRSVSWYQQTPGQGLQFLFEYFSETQRNKGNFPGRFSGRQFSNSRSEMNVSTLELGDSALYLCASSLALGGGETQYFGPGTRLLVL.

The chain employs TRBV18 and TRBJ1-1; D is perhaps TRBD1 (5 bases). Germline values: CDR1 KGHSH, CDR2 LQKENI. The CDR3 sequence is 15 residues long. Deletions cut 1 base from V and 3 bases from J, with 12 bases between. The chain's CDR3 is CASSPLEAGYTEAFF. In nucleotides, the CDR3 is TGTGCCAGCTCACCACTAGAGGCAGGGTACACTGAAGCTTTCTTT.

The V and J genes are TRBV7-6 and TRBJ1-1; D gene uncertain. Trimming took off 1 base at V and 8 bases at J, with 8 bases between the two ends. The CDR3 is 12 amino acids. In germline, CDR1 is SGHVS, CDR2 FNYEAQ. DNA of the CDR3: TGTGCCAGCAGCTTAGGCGGGATCGAAGCTTTCTTT. Translating it yields CASSLGGIEAFF.

This sequence joins TRBV7-8 and TRBJ2-3; 7 bases map to TRBD1. CDR3 length: 17 amino acids. CDR1 SGHVS and CDR2 FQNEAQ come from the germline V gene. V was pared by 0 bases and J by 2 bases, with 8 bases of the junction left unmatched. CDR3 sequence (DNA): TGTGCCAGCAGCTTAGCTAGCGCAACAGGGGCCACAGATACGCAGTATTTT. Translation gives CASSLASATGATDTQYF.

The rearrangement uses TRBV5-1 and TRBJ1-4, with 7 bases fitting TRBD1. The CDR3 has 14 amino acids. V lost 2 bases to trimming and J lost 4 bases; unmatched junction nucleotides: 2. CDR1 and CDR2 (germline): SGHRS, YFSETQ. In nucleotides, the CDR3 is TGCGCCAGCAGCTTTGGGACAGTTAATGAAAAACTGTTTTTT. It yields the protein CASSFGTVNEKLFF.

This sequence joins TRBV7-2 and TRBJ2-5, with D possibly matching TRBD2 (5 bases). The CDR3 is 14 amino acids. V was cut by 1 base and J by 4 bases, with 10 bases left in between. CDR1 is SGHTA, CDR2 FQGNSA, per germline. DNA for the CDR3: TGTGCCAGCAGCTTAGACCCGGCGGGAGAGACCCAGTACTTC. The encoded protein is CASSLDPAGETQYF.

The chain couples TRBV12-3 or TRBV12-4 to TRBJ2-2; no definite D call. The CDR3 has 13 amino acids. Trimming shortened V by 11 bases and J by 8 bases, and 18 bases separated the two germline ends. Here the CDR3 DNA reads TGTGCCCAGCCGGCGGCCCGCACTGGGGAGCTGTTTTTT. It yields the protein CAQPAARTGELFF.

As regards this clone: The sample contains more than one DNA sequence encoding this CDR3. The chain is built from TRBV5-1 and TRBJ1-6; TRBD1 aligns across 8 bases. Germline assignment: CDR1 SGHRS and CDR2 YFSETQ. The CDR3 length is 14 residues. V was clipped by 4 bases and J by 7 bases; unmatched bases: 4. CDR3 residues: CASSLGQGNSPLHF. The CDR3 DNA sequence: TGCGCCAGCAGCCTAGGACAGGGAAATTCACCCCTCCACTTT.

The CDR3 DNA follows: TGTGCCAGCCGGCGGATTACTAACTATGGCTACACCTTC. This translates into CASRRITNYGYTF. The chain joins TRBV5-6 to TRBJ1-2, with D unclear. The CDR3 has 13 amino acids. Germline CDR1 is SGHDT and CDR2 is YYEEEE. Trimming took 7 bases from V and 0 from J, leaving 10 bases between them.